This T cell receptor beta chain was identified in a study of naive and memory T cell subsets. This clonotype was detected a few times. Both TRBC1 and TRBC2 were covered by a beta constant-region primer of two equimolar oligonucleotides. Ligated cDNA was amplified by four rounds of PCR with nested alpha and beta constant-region primers and SP2. TCRdb called the UMI-ligation and nested PCR reads again in MiXCR, with one record for every CDR3 protein. The repertoire holds around 29,000 distinct CDR3 sequences, under 20% seen once, with about 3% in the top ten. This CDR3 is built from 15 residues. The V gene end was trimmed by 5 bases and the J gene end by 7 bases; junction bases not matched to a gene: 10. The germline V gene has CDR1 SGHTA and CDR2 FQGNSA.

This chain links TRBV7-2 with TRBJ1-4; 7 bases are shared with TRBD1. What was sequenced was effector memory CD4+ T cells from blood. The subset denotes: effector memory, CD45RA- CD27-. This TCR was recovered from a human donor in good health. The CDR3 protein is CASSPQQGRTEKLFF. CDR3 bases: TGTGCCAGCAGCCCACAACAGGGGAGGACTGAAAAACTGTTTTTT.